One sample yielded the 9 T cell receptor beta chains listed below, sequenced in a study of T-cell memory formation after mild COVID-19. TCRdb ran MiXCR on the 5' RACE reads and lists one entry per CDR3 protein. The sample has approximately 210,000 distinct CDR3 sequences; around 25% are singletons. The sample taken for sequencing was PBMCs or a T cell subset sorted from them (not recorded which). These receptors came from an adult woman who had mild COVID-19 (a few samples of this study predate the infection). Cell type and time point are not known.

In this sample, this clonotype turned up a few times. The V and J genes are TRBV2 and TRBJ1-5; unclear D gene. This CDR3 spans 12 amino acids. V shed 6 bases and J shed 1 base, with 4 bases lying between them. Germline-derived CDR1 and CDR2 are SNHLY and FYNNEI. The CDR3 loop reads CASRSSNQPQHF. CDR3 in DNA: TGTGCCAGCAGGTCAAGCAATCAGCCCCAGCATTTT.

The chain links TRBV20-1 to TRBJ1-6, with a possible D match to TRBD1 (5 bases). There are 16 residues in the CDR3. Germline CDR1 DFQATT, CDR2 SNEGSKA (reference sequence). V lost 5 bases to trimming and J lost 5 bases, with 19 bases between them. The CDR3 sequence is CSAPQTGLGDNSPLHF. CDR3 bases: TGCAGTGCTCCTCAGACGGGCCTAGGGGATAATTCACCCCTCCACTTT.

A note on this clonotype: Mismatch with germline at one junction end may stem from a read error. The V and J genes are TRBV7-8 and TRBJ2-5; D not resolved. The CDR3 has 12 residues. The V gene's germline CDR1 is SGHVS and CDR2 FQNEAQ. CDR3 sequence reads: CASSLEGGENHF. The CDR3 region has the DNA TGTGCCAGCAGCTTAGAAGGTGGGGAAAACCACTTC.

The rearrangement links TRBV6-5 to TRBJ2-3; perhaps TRBD2 as D (7 bases). The CDR3 length is 12 residues. Germline V CDR1 and CDR2: MNHEY, SVGAGI. V shed 9 bases and J shed 5 bases, with 12 bases lying between them. CDR3 region: CASGGAQDTQYF. CDR3 bases: TGTGCCAGTGGGGGGGCCCAAGATACGCAGTATTTT.

This clonotype was seen only a few times. The rearrangement links TRBV30 to TRBJ1-1, with D perhaps matching TRBD1 (5 bases). This CDR3 region has 12 residues. The germline gives CDR1 GTSNPN, CDR2 SVGIG (reference sequence). V was cut by 2 bases and J by 5 bases, with 9 bases left in between. CDR3 in DNA: TGTGCCTGGAGTCCCGGGGGGACTGAAGCTTTCTTT. It yields the protein CAWSPGGTEAFF.

The chain combines TRBV10-3 with TRBJ2-7; 8 positions match TRBD1. V was clipped by 10 bases and J by 6 bases; unmatched bases: 8. Germline V gene sequence: CDR1 ENHRY, CDR2 SYGVKD. The CDR3 length is 12 residues. CDR3 loop: CANGQGAGEQYF. The CDR3 DNA reads TGTGCCAACGGACAGGGTGCGGGCGAGCAGTACTTC.

This clonotype was counted between two and nine times. The rearrangement links TRBV5-1 to TRBJ2-2, with unresolved D. Germline loops: CDR1 SGHRS, CDR2 YFSETQ. This CDR3 is 12 amino acids long. Trimming shortened V by 0 bases and J by 9 bases, and 6 bases separated the two germline ends. CDR3 bases: TGCGCCAGCAGCTTGGTTGGACGGGAGCTGTTTTTT. This encodes CASSLVGRELFF. Drawing the rest from reference TRBV5-1 and TRBJ2-2, the complete variable domain is KAGVTQTPRYLIKTRGQQVTLSCSPISGHRSVSWYQQTPGQGLQFLFEYFSETQRNKGNFPGRFSGRQFSNSRSEMNVSTLELGDSALYLCASSLVGRELFFGEGSRLTVL.

The chain uses TRBV27 and TRBJ2-7; D might be TRBD1 (5 bases). Germline V CDR1 and CDR2: MNHEY, SMNVEV (reference sequence). Trimming took 6 bases from V and 2 from J, leaving 20 bases between them. The CDR3 spans 16 residues. The CDR3 coding sequence is TGTGCCAGCAGCCCCAGTGGTATTTCAGGGACCTACGAGCAGTACTTC. It specifies CASSPSGISGTYEQYF.

The chain carries TRBV5-5 and TRBJ2-2, with 10 bases identical to TRBD2. In germline, CDR1 is SGHKS, CDR2 YYEKEE (reference sequence). CDR3 length: 19 amino acids. V shed 5 bases and J 0 bases; nucleotides not matched to a gene: 13. The CDR3 region is CASRLTPGTSASNTGELFF. CDR3 nucleotide sequence: TGTGCCAGCAGACTTACCCCCGGGACTAGCGCCTCGAACACCGGGGAGCTGTTTTTT.